These 19 T cell receptor beta chains originate from one sample sequenced in a study of OX40 agonist ivuxolimab in advanced cancers. Assay: immunoSEQ multiplex PCR; the TCRdb copy retains only in-frame clones and omits some. The profile shows about 36,000 clones, approximately 80% of them singletons. The sequenced sample was CD4+ or CD8+ T cells sorted from blood, obtained in a trial of the OX40 agonist ivuxolimab. The receptor source for this set is an adult with an advanced solid tumor such as melanoma, head and neck, liver or kidney cancer.

The V call is TRBV30, the J call TRBJ2-1; D ambiguous. CDR1 is GTSNPN and CDR2 is SVGIG in the germline V gene (reference sequence). CDR3 length equals 12 residues. Trimming took 7 bases from V and 6 from J, leaving 13 bases between them. The chain's CDR3 is CASLALGNEQFF. CDR3 DNA sequence: TGTGCCTCCCTCGCTCTGGGCAATGAGCAGTTCTTC.

The chain links TRBV7-3 to TRBJ2-5; D is uncertain. This CDR3 is 14 amino acids long. Trimming cost V 6 bases and J 1 base, with 12 bases left between them. Germline values: CDR1 SGHTA, CDR2 FQGTGA. The CDR3 is CASSTFSPQETQYF. CDR3 nucleotide sequence: TGTGCCAGCAGTACTTTCTCTCCCCAAGAGACCCAGTACTTC.

CDR3 sequence (DNA): TGTGCCTGGGAAACCGGGACAAGCTACGAGCAGTACTTC. Its translation: CAWETGTSYEQYF. V usage is TRBV30 and J usage is TRBJ2-7; D possibly corresponds to TRBD1 (6 bases). With 5 bases removed from V and 3 bases from J, the gap between germline ends came to 14 bases. Germline V lookup: CDR1 GTSNPN, CDR2 SVGIG (reference sequence). The CDR3 extends over 13 amino acids.

The chain carries TRBV5-4 and TRBJ2-7; 7 positions match TRBD2. The germline V gene has CDR1 SGHNT and CDR2 YYREEE (reference sequence). CDR3 size: 16 residues. With V trimmed by 4 bases and J by 0 bases, 10 bases remained unmatched. The CDR3 loop is CASSREAGGVSYEQYF. The CDR3 coding sequence is TGTGCCAGCAGCCGGGAGGCTGGAGGCGTCTCCTACGAGCAGTACTTC.

V is TRBV5-1 and J is TRBJ1-2, with TRBD1 identical over 8 bases. There are 14 residues in the CDR3. Per the germline V gene, CDR1 is SGHRS and CDR2 is YFSETQ. The ends lost 1 base at V and 8 bases at J; junction bases unmatched: 7. Written as DNA, the CDR3 is TGCGCCAGCAGCTTGCGTTCAGGGGGCGAGGGCTACACCTTC. Residues: CASSLRSGGEGYTF.

This clone turned up a few times. The chain uses TRBV27 and TRBJ1-4; TRBD1 agrees at 9 bases. CDR3 length: 14 amino acids. The germline gives CDR1 MNHEY, CDR2 SMNVEV (reference sequence). The CDR3 spells CATTGGNLKGKLFF. The CDR3 nucleotides read TGTGCAACGACAGGGGGAAATCTCAAGGGGAAACTGTTTTTT.

The chain carries TRBV7-9 and TRBJ1-2, with D unresolved. CDR1 is SEHNR, CDR2 FQNEAQ, per germline (reference sequence). Trimming pared 5 bases from V and 8 bases from J, leaving 21 bases between. This CDR3 has 15 amino acids. The CDR3 loop is CASSTDSGPELGYTF. CDR3 in DNA: TGTGCCAGCAGCACAGATTCGGGTCCCGAACTGGGCTACACCTTC. Full variable domain (outside the CDR3, taken from reference TRBV7-9 and TRBJ1-2): DTGVSQNPRHKITKRGQNVTFRCDPISEHNRLYWYRQTLGQGPEFLTYFQNEAQLEKSRLLSDRFSAERPKGSFSTLEIQRTEQGDSAMYLCASSTDSGPELGYTFGSGTRLTVV.

This chain links TRBV4-3 with TRBJ2-7; a weak D match, TRBD2 (5 bases). Germline lookup yields CDR1 LGHNA and CDR2 YSLEER. The CDR3 spans 14 residues. The V and J ends lost 1 base and 5 bases respectively, with 12 bases between them. The CDR3 DNA follows: TGCGCCAGCAGCCAAGGCCGGGGAGCCCACGAGCAGTACTTC. It translates to CASSQGRGAHEQYF.

The chain uses TRBV15 and TRBJ2-1; 11 bases are a match to TRBD2. Per germline, CDR1 LNHNV and CDR2 YYDKDF (reference sequence). The V gene end was trimmed by 5 bases and the J gene end by 5 bases; junction bases not matched to a gene: 2. The CDR3 has 14 amino acids. The CDR3 DNA is TGTGCCACCAGCTTGACTAGCGGGGACAATGAGCAGTTCTTC. It is translated as CATSLTSGDNEQFF.

DNA for the CDR3: TGTGCCAGCAGCTTGGGGGGGGACCCGACAGATACGCAGTATTTT. It translates to CASSLGGDPTDTQYF. The chain has TRBV5-6 and TRBJ2-3; the D gene is possibly TRBD2 (6 bases). Germline lookup yields CDR1 SGHDT and CDR2 YYEEEE. With 0 bases removed from V and 3 bases from J, the gap between germline ends came to 11 bases. The CDR3 extends over 15 amino acids.

The rearrangement links TRBV7-3 to TRBJ2-2; D not certain. There are 13 residues in the CDR3. Germline lookup yields CDR1 SGHTA and CDR2 FQGTGA. V was shortened by 5 bases and J by 7 bases, with 11 bases between the two germline ends. CDR3 nucleotides: TGTGCCAGCAGCCGACTGGTTGGCGGGGAGCTGTTTTTT. Its protein is CASSRLVGGELFF.

This chain joins TRBV9 and TRBJ1-2, with D tentatively TRBD1 (5 bases). The CDR3 is 17 residues long. V lost 0 bases and J 6 bases, leaving 21 bases between the germline ends. The germline CDR1 and CDR2 sequences are SGDLS and YYNGEE. In DNA form, the CDR3 reads TGTGCCAGCAGCGTAGCGGGGCAGCCCTCATCTATTGATGGCTACACCTTC. Translated, it gives CASSVAGQPSSIDGYTF.

The rearrangement links TRBV7-9 to TRBJ2-3; 9 bases match TRBD1. J lost 10 bases, V lost 4 bases, and 3 bases had no gene match. The CDR3 length is 12 residues. Looked up from germline, CDR1 is SEHNR and CDR2 is FQNEAQ (reference sequence). The CDR3 here is CASSWTGEAQYF. CDR3 sequence (DNA): TGTGCCAGCAGCTGGACAGGGGAAGCGCAGTATTTT.

This chain connects TRBV15 to TRBJ1-3; no clear D. CDR1 and CDR2 from the germline V gene are LNHNV and YYDKDF (reference sequence). The CDR3 has 12 residues. Trimming took off 9 bases at V and 4 bases at J, with 10 bases between the two ends. CDR3 DNA: TGTGCCACTGCTGATGGGGGAAACACCATATATTTT. Translated, it gives CATADGGNTIYF.

This clone was found a few times. The chain links TRBV30 to TRBJ2-1, with D possibly being TRBD2 (5 bases). Looked up from germline, CDR1 is GTSNPN and CDR2 is SVGIG (reference sequence). Trimming cost V 3 bases and J 1 base, with 16 bases left between them. This CDR3 is built from 16 residues. CDR3 region: CAWRDPSRESYNEQFF. The CDR3 DNA is TGTGCCTGGAGAGACCCCTCGAGGGAGTCCTACAATGAGCAGTTCTTC. The full variable domain, rest sourced from reference TRBV30 and TRBJ2-1, is SQTIHQWPATLVQPVGSPLSLECTVEGTSNPNLYWYRQAAGRGLQLLFYSVGIGQISSEVPQNLSASRPQDRQFILSSKKLLLSDSGFYLCAWRDPSRESYNEQFFGPGTRLTVL.

The V and J genes are TRBV30 and TRBJ1-2; no clear D. V dropped 0 bases and J dropped 5 bases, with 7 bases sitting between them. The CDR3 spans 12 residues. Germline V gene data show CDR1 as GTSNPN and CDR2 as SVGIG (reference sequence). CDR3 sequence: CAWSVEGYGYTF. CDR3 DNA sequence: TGTGCCTGGAGTGTGGAGGGATATGGCTACACCTTC.

The chain links TRBV19 to TRBJ2-7, with 8 bases identical to TRBD2. With 7 bases clipped from V and 0 bases from J, the junction kept 2 bases outside the gene matches. Germline assignment: CDR1 LNHDA and CDR2 SQIVND (reference sequence). The CDR3 totals 13 residues. The CDR3 DNA reads as TGTGCCAGTACTAGCGGGCACTCCTACGAGCAGTACTTC. It translates to CASTSGHSYEQYF.

By share, this clone ranks as medium-sized (0.01 to 0.1%). The chain's CDR3 is CASSQVEGAYQPQHF. In nucleotides, the CDR3 is TGTGCCAGCAGCCAAGTTGAAGGAGCTTATCAGCCCCAGCATTTT. The chain is built from TRBV4-2 and TRBJ1-5; D not certain. The CDR3 extends over 15 amino acids. The V end lost 1 base, the J end lost 5 bases, and 12 bases lay between the germline ends. CDR1 and CDR2 (germline): LGHNA, YNFKEQ.

The V and J genes are TRBV28 and TRBJ1-1; D unclear. Trimming shortened V by 3 bases and J by 4 bases, and 9 bases separated the two germline ends. CDR3 length: 13 residues. Germline values: CDR1 MDHEN, CDR2 SYDVKM. The CDR3 loop reads CASSFSRLTEAFF. The CDR3 nucleotides read TGTGCCAGCAGTTTTTCGAGACTCACTGAAGCTTTCTTT.